This paragraph covers one TCR beta chain sequence. This sample stems from a study of OX40 agonist ivuxolimab in advanced cancers. The overall study: Patients were given ivuxolimab, an antibody that agonizes OX40 (CD134).

The repertoire was sequenced with immunoSEQ multiplex PCR; TCRdb's copy has only in-frame clones and lacks some. Among over 75,000 clones listed, roughly nine tenths were seen once. This CDR3 has 19 residues. Germline CDR1 SGHNT, CDR2 YENEEA. The junction had 12 bases not matched to a gene; V was cut back by 0 bases and J by 1 base. At cycle 4 day 1, cycle 7 day 1, and baseline, blood was sampled. V usage is TRBV11-3 and J usage is TRBJ2-3; 8 nucleotides align to TRBD2. Material: CD4+ or CD8+ T cells sorted from blood, obtained in a trial of the OX40 agonist ivuxolimab. This sequence was found in an adult with an advanced solid tumor such as melanoma, head and neck, liver or kidney cancer. In DNA, the CDR3 is TGTGCCAGCAGCTTAGATGGGCCCTGGACTAGCCAACGCACAGATACGCAGTATTTT. It codes for CASSLDGPWTSQRTDTQYF.